This TCR beta chain was identified during a study of blood T cell repertoires in COVID-19. Study-wide background: Sites in the United States, Italy and Spain provided acute and convalescent COVID-19 samples. From T cells, B-cell-depleted T cells, or PBMCs came the material, which was cDNA or gDNA.

This CDR3 comprises 14 residues. Trimming left V 6 bases short and J 7 bases short, with 19 bases between. CDR1 MNHEY and CDR2 SVGAGI come from the germline V gene. Patients at the Seattle site were enrolled during active infection and followed longitudinally. The assay was immunoSEQ multiplex PCR, and TCRdb's table has in-frame clones only and misses some. This repertoire shows roughly 150,000 clones, around four fifths found once; its top ten account for around 8%. The chain employs TRBV6-5 and TRBJ2-7, with D perhaps TRBD2 (5 bases). The TCR sequence derives from a woman of 80 years or more with COVID-19, enrolled during active disease. The specimen was peripheral blood. The chain's CDR3 is CASRSSGSTREQYF. The CDR3 DNA reads as TGTGCCAGCAGGTCCTCGGGATCCACGCGTGAGCAGTACTTC.